These T cell receptor beta chains were read from a single sample in a study of blood T cell repertoires in COVID-19. Here immunoSEQ multiplex PCR was the method, and the copy in TCRdb shows in-frame clones only, minus some. The sample records 200,000 or so clones, about 88% being singletons. Sequenced: PBMCs or T cells enriched from blood (not recorded which). These receptors all come from a woman younger than 45 who had recovered from COVID-19. CDR3s include the opening cysteine and the closing phenylalanine or tryptophan. The D gene is left open where the match is weak. Expanded clones are given a class, and other clones once, few, many or no size at all.

J	D	size	V	CDR3	DNA
TRBJ2-2	TRBD1	.	TRBV7-6	CASSLGRGSGTGDTGELFF	TGTGCCAGCAGCTTAGGACGGGGTTCCGGGACAGGGGACACCGGGGAGCTGTTTTTT
TRBJ2-2	TRBD1	.	TRBV6-5	CASTGQTNTGELFF	TGTGCCAGCACGGGACAGACTAACACCGGGGAGCTGTTTTTT
TRBJ1-1	TRBD1	.	TRBV7-8	CASRPGTGNTEAFF	TGTGCCAGCAGACCCGGGACAGGGAACACTGAAGCTTTCTTT
TRBJ2-1	TRBD1	once	TRBV5-1	CASSFPGGYNEQFF	TGCGCCAGCAGCTTCCCAGGGGGTTACAATGAGCAGTTCTTC
TRBJ1-4	.	.	TRBV4-3	CASSQDGATNEKLFF	TGCGCCAGCAGCCAAGATGGGGCCACTAATGAAAAACTGTTTTTT
TRBJ2-1	TRBD2	.	TRBV9	CASSPSGGLYNEQFF	TGTGCCAGCAGCCCGAGCGGGGGGCTTTACAATGAGCAGTTCTTC
TRBJ2-7	TRBD1	.	TRBV10-3	CAISVQGAYEQYF	TGTGCCATCAGTGTACAGGGGGCCTACGAGCAGTACTTC
TRBJ1-2	.	.	TRBV29-1	CSAEKQGENGYTF	TGCAGCGCCGAAAAACAGGGTGAGAATGGCTACACCTTC
TRBJ2-2	.	.	TRBV2	CASSDEAGRYTGELFF	TGTGCCAGCAGTGACGAGGCGGGGCGTTACACCGGGGAGCTGTTTTTT
TRBJ1-6	.	.	TRBV16	CASSQRPNGGDNSPLHF	TGTGCCAGCAGCCAGAGGCCTAATGGGGGGGATAATTCACCCCTCCACTTT
TRBJ2-5	.	.	TRBV20-1	CSASHRETQYF	TGCAGTGCCTCCCACAGGGAGACCCAGTACTTC
TRBJ1-5	.	.	TRBV7-8	CASSSTVGPREYNQPQHF	TGTGCCAGCAGCTCCACCGTTGGCCCCCGGGAATACAATCAGCCCCAGCATTTT
TRBJ2-3	TRBD2	.	TRBV5-6	CASSSAGGSTDTQYF	TGTGCCAGCAGCTCGGCGGGGGGCTCCACAGATACGCAGTATTTT
TRBJ1-6	.	.	TRBV4-3	CASSQVRINSPLHF	TGCGCCAGCAGCCAAGTGCGGATTAATTCACCCCTCCACTTT
TRBJ1-6	.	.	TRBV4-3	CASSQDSLGDNSPLHF	TGCGCCAGCAGCCAAGATTCTCTAGGAGATAATTCACCCCTCCACTTT
TRBJ1-2	.	once	TRBV7-6	CASSSPSGTPGYGYTF	TGTGCCAGCAGCTCCCCGAGCGGGACACCCGGTTATGGCTACACCTTC
TRBJ1-5	.	.	TRBV5-1	CASSLSGSNQPQHF	TGCGCCAGCAGCTTGAGTGGCAGCAATCAGCCCCAGCATTTT
TRBJ1-6	TRBD1	.	TRBV5-6	CASSRDRNSPLHF	TGTGCCAGCAGCCGGGACAGAAATTCACCCCTCCACTTT
TRBJ2-7	TRBD1	.	TRBV6-1	CASSDTGTGRDEQYF	TGTGCCAGCAGTGATACCGGGACAGGGAGGGACGAGCAGTACTTC
TRBJ2-1	.	.	TRBV10-3	CAISEAEYNEQFF	TGTGCCATCAGTGAGGCGGAGTACAATGAGCAGTTCTTC